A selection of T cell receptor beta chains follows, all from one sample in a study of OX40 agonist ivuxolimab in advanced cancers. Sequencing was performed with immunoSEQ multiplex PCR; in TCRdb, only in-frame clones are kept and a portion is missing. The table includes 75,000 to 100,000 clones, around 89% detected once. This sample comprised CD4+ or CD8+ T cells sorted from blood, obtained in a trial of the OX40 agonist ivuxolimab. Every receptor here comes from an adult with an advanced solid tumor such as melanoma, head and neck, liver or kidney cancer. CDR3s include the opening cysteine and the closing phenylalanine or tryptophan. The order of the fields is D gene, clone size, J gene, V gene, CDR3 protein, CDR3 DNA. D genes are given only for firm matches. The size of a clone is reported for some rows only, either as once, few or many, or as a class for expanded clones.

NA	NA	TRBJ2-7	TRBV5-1	CASSLSPRGSPYYEQYF	TGCGCCAGCAGCTTGTCCCCCCGGGGGAGCCCCTATTACGAGCAGTACTTC
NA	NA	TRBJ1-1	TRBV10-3	CAISESQGRAEAFF	TGTGCCATCAGTGAGTCGCAGGGCAGGGCTGAAGCTTTCTTT
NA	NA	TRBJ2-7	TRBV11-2	CASSLGRGEQYF	TGTGCCAGCAGCTTAGGCAGGGGCGAGCAGTACTTC
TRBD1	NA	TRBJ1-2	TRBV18	CASSPREGAPLYGYTF	TGTGCCAGCTCACCACGGGAGGGGGCCCCACTCTATGGCTACACCTTC
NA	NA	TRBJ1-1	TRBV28	CASSLGGATEAFF	TGTGCCAGCAGTTTAGGTGGGGCCACTGAAGCTTTCTTT
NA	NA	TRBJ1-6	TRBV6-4	CASSYIRAANNSPLHF	TGTGCCAGCAGTTACATCCGGGCAGCAAATAATTCACCCCTCCACTTT
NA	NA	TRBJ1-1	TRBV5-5	CASSPSRRMGNTEAFF	TGTGCCAGCAGCCCAAGCCGGAGGATGGGGAACACTGAAGCTTTCTTT
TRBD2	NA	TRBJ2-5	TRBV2	CASSSTSGTQETQYF	TGTGCCAGCAGTAGTACTAGCGGGACACAAGAGACCCAGTACTTC
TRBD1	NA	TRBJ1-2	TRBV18	CASSHTGGYGYTF	TGTGCCAGCTCGCACACAGGGGGCTATGGCTACACCTTC
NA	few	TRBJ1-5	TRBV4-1	CASSPRGDNQPQHF	TGCGCCAGCAGCCCTAGGGGGGACAATCAGCCCCAGCATTTT
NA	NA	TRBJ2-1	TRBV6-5	CRRVGSPPSYNEQFF	TGTCGGAGGGTGGGGTCTCCGCCCTCCTACAATGAGCAGTTCTTC
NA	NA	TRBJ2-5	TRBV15	CATSRRQQETQYF	TGTGCCACCAGCCGGAGACAGCAAGAGACCCAGTACTTC
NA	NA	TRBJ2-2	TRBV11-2	CASKKSGDLNTGELFF	TGTGCCAGCAAGAAGTCAGGCGACTTAAACACCGGGGAGCTGTTTTTT
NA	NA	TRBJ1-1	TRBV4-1	CASSQAHRVNSEAFF	TGCGCCAGCAGCCAAGCGCACAGGGTGAACTCTGAAGCTTTCTTT
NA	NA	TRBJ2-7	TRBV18	CASSPPEREREQYF	TGTGCCAGCTCACCACCGGAGAGGGAGAGGGAGCAGTACTTC
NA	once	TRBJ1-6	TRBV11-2	CASSSKKFREPLHF	TGTGCCAGCAGCTCGAAAAAGTTCAGGGAGCCCCTCCACTTT
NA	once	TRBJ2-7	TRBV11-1	CASSSGWAYEQYF	TGTGCCAGCAGCTCGGGATGGGCCTACGAGCAGTACTTC
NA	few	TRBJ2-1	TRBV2	CASSQYNEQFF	TGTGCCAGCAGTCAGTACAATGAGCAGTTCTTC
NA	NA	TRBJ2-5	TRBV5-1	CASSLGPQLRETQYF	TGCGCCAGCAGCTTGGGACCCCAGCTACGAGAGACCCAGTACTTC
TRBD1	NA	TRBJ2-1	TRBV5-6	CASSLVGQIYNEQFF	TGTGCCAGCAGCTTGGTGGGACAGATTTACAATGAGCAGTTCTTC
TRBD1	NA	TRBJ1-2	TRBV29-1	CSVGQGQYGYTF	TGCAGCGTGGGTCAGGGACAGTATGGCTACACCTTC
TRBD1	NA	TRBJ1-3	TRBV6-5	CASGQASGNTIYF	TGTGCCAGTGGACAGGCCTCTGGAAACACCATATATTTT
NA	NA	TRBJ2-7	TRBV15	CATSRGSGSYEQYF	TGTGCCACCAGCAGAGGTTCAGGGTCCTACGAGCAGTACTTC
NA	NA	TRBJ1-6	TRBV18	CASGGLKDSPLHF	TGTGCCAGCGGAGGACTAAAAGATTCACCCCTCCACTTT
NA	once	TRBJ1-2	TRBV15	CATSRSGPGYGYTF	TGTGCCACCAGCAGGTCAGGGCCGGGCTATGGCTACACCTTC
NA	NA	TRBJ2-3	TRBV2	CASSLISGFSTDTQYF	TGTGCCAGCAGCCTGATTTCAGGGTTTTCCACAGATACGCAGTATTTT
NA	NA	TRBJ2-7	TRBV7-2	CASSQVGGYEQYF	TGTGCCAGCAGCCAAGTCGGCGGCTACGAGCAGTACTTC
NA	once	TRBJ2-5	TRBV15	CATSRVIEGAQYF	TGTGCCACCAGCAGAGTGATTGAGGGGGCCCAGTACTTC
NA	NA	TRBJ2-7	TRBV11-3	CASSPSFGTAGNEQYF	TGTGCCAGCAGCCCCTCCTTTGGGACCGCAGGTAACGAGCAGTACTTC
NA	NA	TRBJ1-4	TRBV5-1	CASSPGTWREKLFF	TGCGCCAGCAGCCCTGGGACCTGGAGGGAAAAACTGTTTTTT
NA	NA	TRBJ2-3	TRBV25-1	CASSQQGRGDTQYF	TGTGCCAGCAGTCAACAGGGTCGGGGAGATACGCAGTATTTT
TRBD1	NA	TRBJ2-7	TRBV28	CASIPGQGAKIFYEQYF	TGTGCCAGCATCCCGGGACAGGGGGCAAAGATTTTCTACGAGCAGTACTTC
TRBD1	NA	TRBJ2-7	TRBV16	CASSRQQGTSYEQYF	TGTGCCAGCAGCCGTCAACAGGGGACCTCCTACGAGCAGTACTTC
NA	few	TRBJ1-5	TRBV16	CASSQGLYSNQPQHF	TGTGCCAGCAGCCAGGGACTGTATAGCAATCAGCCCCAGCATTTT
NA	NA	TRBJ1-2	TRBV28	CASSPEWAGYTF	TGTGCCAGCAGTCCTGAGTGGGCTGGCTACACCTTC
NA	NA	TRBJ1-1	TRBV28	CASDNSRAFRTEAFF	TGTGCCAGCGACAATTCTAGGGCTTTTAGGACTGAAGCTTTCTTT
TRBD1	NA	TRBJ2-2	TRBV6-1	CASSRTGWDTGELFF	TGTGCCAGCAGCCGGACAGGGTGGGACACCGGGGAGCTGTTTTTT
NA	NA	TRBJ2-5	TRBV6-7	CASSSVCFETQYF	TGTGCCAGCAGTTCAGTGTGCTTCGAGACCCAGTACTTC
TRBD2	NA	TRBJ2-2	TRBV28	CASKAGGRSGELFF	TGTGCCAGCAAAGCGGGAGGGCGGAGCGGGGAGCTGTTTTTT
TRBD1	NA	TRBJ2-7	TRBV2	CASRGTGSYEQYF	TGTGCCAGCAGGGGGACAGGCTCCTACGAGCAGTACTTC
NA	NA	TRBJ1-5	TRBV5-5	CARYQPQHF	TGTGCCAGGTATCAGCCCCAGCATTTT
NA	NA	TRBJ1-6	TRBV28	CASSRQGYNSPLHF	TGTGCCAGCTCAAGGCAGGGCTATAATTCACCCCTCCACTTT
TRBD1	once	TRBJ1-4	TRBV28	CASSFPGQGNEKLFF	TGTGCCAGCAGTTTTCCGGGACAGGGTAATGAAAAACTGTTTTTT
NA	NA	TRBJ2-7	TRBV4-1	CASSQDPGGTYEQYF	TGCGCCAGCAGCCAAGATCCCGGCGGGACCTACGAGCAGTACTTC
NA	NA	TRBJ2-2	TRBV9	CASSVLSSPGELFF	TGTGCCAGCAGCGTATTAAGCTCCCCCGGGGAGCTGTTTTTT